This TCR beta chain was documented in a study of tumor-infiltrating lymphocytes in localized non-small cell lung cancer. Study summary: Patients included smokers and never-smokers with various histologies, some sampled after neoadjuvant chemotherapy. Broader study findings: TCRbeta sequencing showed higher T cell infiltration in tumors than uninvolved lung. Only some patients had TCR sequencing, depending on available tissue. IM1 and IM2 tumors showed no difference in T-cell fraction.

Sequencing used immunoSEQ multiplex PCR; TCRdb keeps in-frame clones, though not all of them. The repertoire has 3,500 to 4,000 clones, around 79% of them found once; the top ten carry roughly 10%. Germline CDR1 SGHRS, CDR2 YFSETQ. Trimming pared 0 bases from V and 6 bases from J, leaving 6 bases between. CDR3 length equals 12 residues. With respect to this clone: Its antigen remains unidentified. This CDR3 is also generated by other DNA sequences in the sample.

The sequenced sample was uninvolved lung tissue not adjacent to the tumor. This clonotype was sampled from a human donor with non-small cell lung cancer. The J gene is TRBJ1-1, the V gene TRBV5-1; weak D call: TRBD1 (5 bases). The CDR3 coding sequence is TGCGCCAGCAGCTTGGAGGGGTCTGAAGCTTTCTTT. Amino acid sequence: CASSLEGSEAFF.